This T cell receptor (beta chain) was identified in a study of response to subunit inactivated influenza vaccine. Whole-study results and caveats: Authors proposed each seasonal influenza vaccination draws in few new T cells.

Concerning this clonotype itself: The antigen is undetermined.

MiXCR was run by TCRdb on the RT-PCR reads, yielding one entry per CDR3 protein. The sample shows 150,000 or so distinct CDR3 sequences, under 13% of them seen only once. CDR1 and CDR2 (germline): SGHKS, YYEKEE (reference sequence). The CDR3 spans 16 residues. After removal of 0 bases from V and 4 bases from J, the junction contained 6 bases not matched to a gene. This receptor was obtained from a man aged 45-65 years who received an inactivated influenza vaccine. The gene calls are TRBV5-5 and TRBJ2-2; 7 positions agree with TRBD2. Sample: non-naive T cells sorted from PBMCs, taken 35 to 45 days after vaccination. The CDR3 bases are TGTGCCAGCAGCTTGGCCCCTGGGGGGGGCACCGGGGAGCTGTTTTTT. Translated: CASSLAPGGGTGELFF.